A single sample is the source of the 27 T cell receptor beta chains below, sequenced in a study of shared clonotypes between healthy human individuals (dated by TCRdb to 2020 to 2021). The library was made by the immunoSEQ multiplex PCR assay. TCRdb took this table from immuneACCESS and kept in-frame rearrangements with V and J called. Such tables lack part of the clones; where checked against another copy, unresolved V genes explain under half of the gap, and the rest is unexplained. The sample yields around 2,000,000 clones; just over 90% were counted once. Clones ranked in the top ten supply under 2% of the sample. CD8 naive samples consisted of CD45RO-negative cells that were positively selected for CCR7, yielding a CD45RA+CCR7+ population without TemRA cells. The sequenced sample was naive CD8+ T cells from PBMCs. Read against the paper, the sample's cell subset or site label means: CD45RA+CCR7+. The receptors originated from a man between 18 and 35 years old in good health. Some clones in this sample may be carry-over from other donors' samples.

The CDR3 sequence is CASSPRTGGSSYEQYF. CDR3 sequence (DNA): TGTGCCAGCAGCCCGAGGACAGGGGGTTCTTCCTACGAGCAGTACTTC. The chain carries TRBV14 and TRBJ2-7; 10 nucleotides align to TRBD1. Looked up from germline, CDR1 is SGHDN and CDR2 is FVKESK. V dropped 4 bases and J dropped 1; count of bases not matched to a gene: 7. The CDR3 covers 16 residues. Together with reference TRBV14 and TRBJ2-7, the CDR3 gives the full variable domain: EAGVTQFPSHSVIEKGQTVTLRCDPISGHDNLYWYRRVMGKEIKFLLHFVKESKQDESGMPNNRFLAERTGGTYSTLKVQPAELEDSGVYFCASSPRTGGSSYEQYFGPGTRLTVT.

The rearrangement joins TRBV4-2 to TRBJ2-2, with TRBD2 matching over 9 bases. The V gene's germline CDR1 is LGHNA and CDR2 YNFKEQ. Trimming removed 3 bases from V and 0 bases from J; junction bases left unmatched: 8. CDR3 size: 18 residues. CDR3 amino acids: CASSQKTSGYANTGELFF. The CDR3 DNA sequence: TGTGCCAGCAGCCAGAAGACTAGCGGATACGCGAACACCGGGGAGCTGTTTTTT.

The gene calls are TRBV28 and TRBJ1-1; 11 bases map to TRBD1. The ends lost 7 bases at V and 2 bases at J; junction bases unmatched: 6. Germline V CDR1 and CDR2: MDHEN, SYDVKM. CDR3 length equals 15 residues. The CDR3 nucleotides read TGTGCCAGCAAACCGGACAGGGGGCGTAACACTGAAGCTTTCTTT. It translates to CASKPDRGRNTEAFF.

This clone turned up a few times. At the DNA level, this CDR3 is encoded by other sequences in the same sample as well. The V call is TRBV27, the J call TRBJ1-1, with D perhaps matching TRBD1 (5 bases). Per the germline V gene, CDR1 is MNHEY and CDR2 is SMNVEV (reference sequence). V was clipped by 5 bases and J by 2 bases, with 9 bases between them. The CDR3 consists of 13 residues. The CDR3 loop is CASSTGLNTEAFF. CDR3 DNA: TGTGCCAGCAGTACAGGACTAAACACTGAAGCTTTCTTT.

V gene TRBV4-1 combines with J gene TRBJ2-1; no clear D gene. Germline-derived CDR1 and CDR2 are MGHRA and YSYEKL. CDR3 length: 17 residues. V shed 0 bases and J shed 0 bases, with 12 bases lying between them. In DNA, the CDR3 is TGCGCCAGCAGCCAAGACTCGACGGAGAGCTCCTACAATGAGCAGTTCTTC. Translated: CASSQDSTESSYNEQFF.

V is TRBV6-6 and J is TRBJ2-1, with D possibly TRBD1 on 5 matching bases. The germline V gene has CDR1 MNHNY and CDR2 SVGAGI (reference sequence). The CDR3 runs 13 residues. The V end was cut by 6 bases, the J end by 4 bases, with 10 bases between. The CDR3 DNA reads as TGTGCCAGCAGCACACACAGGTACAATGAGCAGTTCTTC. This codes for CASSTHRYNEQFF.

As for this clone: The sample has other DNA sequences that encode this CDR3 too. The chain carries TRBV7-9 and TRBJ2-3; tentatively, D is TRBD2 (5 bases). Trimming shortened V by 1 base and J by 4 bases, and 9 bases separated the two germline ends. Germline assignment: CDR1 SEHNR and CDR2 FQNEAQ (reference sequence). This CDR3 has 14 amino acids. CDR3 loop: CASSLVSRADTQYF. The CDR3 bases are TGTGCCAGCAGCTTAGTGTCGAGGGCAGATACGCAGTATTTT.

The genes are TRBV29-1 and TRBJ2-5, with 10 bases identical to TRBD2. The V segment lost 7 bases and the J segment 1 base; nucleotides outside the gene matches: 0. The germline V gene has CDR1 SQVTM and CDR2 ANQGSEA. This CDR3 is 12 amino acids long. The CDR3 loop reads CSGTSGQETQYF. In DNA form, the CDR3 reads TGCAGCGGGACTAGCGGCCAAGAGACCCAGTACTTC. The whole variable domain, remainder taken from reference TRBV29-1 and TRBJ2-5, is SAVISQKPSRDICQRGTSLTIQCQVDSQVTMMFWYRQQPGQSLTLIATANQGSEATYESGFVIDKFPISRPNLTFSTLTVSNMSPEDSSIYLCSGTSGQETQYFGPGTRLLVL.

The chain carries TRBV5-1 and TRBJ2-3; possible D gene TRBD1, 8 bases. This CDR3 region has 15 residues. The V gene lost 4 bases and the J gene lost 6 bases, with 18 bases spanning the gap. Germline loops: CDR1 SGHRS, CDR2 YFSETQ. The CDR3 region has the DNA TGCGCCAGCAGCCTAAACAGGGGGGGATCGGATACGCAGTATTTT. It encodes CASSLNRGGSDTQYF. Full variable domain (remainder filled in from reference TRBV5-1 and TRBJ2-3): KAGVTQTPRYLIKTRGQQVTLSCSPISGHRSVSWYQQTPGQGLQFLFEYFSETQRNKGNFPGRFSGRQFSNSRSEMNVSTLELGDSALYLCASSLNRGGSDTQYFGPGTRLTVL.

The sample holds a few counts of this clone. This chain connects TRBV27 to TRBJ2-1, with 8 nucleotides matching TRBD1. Germline V lookup: CDR1 MNHEY, CDR2 SMNVEV (reference sequence). J gave up 6 bases and V 4 bases, and 8 bases lay outside the gene matches. The CDR3 spans 15 residues. The CDR3 bases are TGTGCCAGCAGTTATAGCCAGGGGGCTATCAATGAGCAGTTCTTC. This sequence encodes CASSYSQGAINEQFF.

This chain connects TRBV15 to TRBJ1-1; no clear D. Germline V gene sequence: CDR1 LNHNV, CDR2 YYDKDF (reference sequence). CDR3 size: 14 residues. Trimming left V 4 bases short and J 2 bases short, with 11 bases between. DNA of the CDR3: TGTGCCACCAGCACCGATCTAAGAAACACTGAAGCTTTCTTT. Translated: CATSTDLRNTEAFF.

The V gene is TRBV18, the J gene TRBJ2-7; TRBD1 matches 9 bases. The germline gives CDR1 KGHSH, CDR2 LQKENI. V dropped 4 bases and J dropped 7; count of bases not matched to a gene: 5. CDR3 length: 13 residues. The CDR3 loop is CASSLNRGREQYF. The CDR3 DNA is TGTGCCAGCTCACTTAACAGGGGGCGAGAGCAGTACTTC.

In this sample, this clone turned up a few times. The chain has TRBV19 and TRBJ1-2, with D tentatively TRBD1 (5 bases). Germline-derived CDR1 and CDR2 are LNHDA and SQIVND (reference sequence). Between the trimmed V and J ends, which lost 5 bases and 4 bases, there was a span of 8 bases. There are 12 residues in the CDR3. Here the CDR3 reads CASSFDSYGYTF. The CDR3 coding sequence is TGTGCCAGTAGTTTTGACAGCTATGGCTACACCTTC. The full variable domain, its missing parts supplied by reference TRBV19 and TRBJ1-2, is DGGITQSPKYLFRKEGQNVTLSCEQNLNHDAMYWYRQDPGQGLRLIYYSQIVNDFQKGDIAEGYSVSREKKESFPLTVTSAQKNPTAFYLCASSFDSYGYTFGSGTRLTVV.

The rearrangement joins TRBV5-1 to TRBJ2-3, with 12 bases aligning to TRBD2. Germline V gives CDR1 SGHRS, CDR2 YFSETQ. The CDR3 is made up of 16 amino acids. Trimming took 3 bases from V and 5 from J; bases not matched to a gene: 7. The CDR3 loop reads CASSSRLAGVQDTQYF. CDR3 nucleotide sequence: TGCGCCAGCAGCTCCCGACTAGCGGGAGTTCAAGATACGCAGTATTTT. Looking up the rest from reference TRBV5-1 and TRBJ2-3 gives the full variable domain: KAGVTQTPRYLIKTRGQQVTLSCSPISGHRSVSWYQQTPGQGLQFLFEYFSETQRNKGNFPGRFSGRQFSNSRSEMNVSTLELGDSALYLCASSSRLAGVQDTQYFGPGTRLTVL.

V gene TRBV27 combines with J gene TRBJ1-1; 10 nucleotides agree with TRBD1. With V trimmed by 6 bases and J by 6 bases, 4 bases remained unmatched. This CDR3 comprises 13 residues. The germline CDR1 and CDR2 sequences are MNHEY and SMNVEV (reference sequence). CDR3 sequence reads: CASSPGQGAEAFF. The CDR3 DNA follows: TGTGCCAGCAGCCCTGGACAGGGGGCTGAAGCTTTCTTT.

This chain joins TRBV14 and TRBJ2-3; the D is unclear. From germline, CDR1 is SGHDN and CDR2 FVKESK. V was cut by 0 bases and J by 2 bases, with 9 bases left in between. The CDR3 length is 15 residues. The CDR3 nucleotides are TGTGCCAGCAGCCAAGATTTCCAGGTCACAGATACGCAGTATTTT. Translating gives CASSQDFQVTDTQYF.

The chain employs TRBV19 and TRBJ2-6; perhaps TRBD1 as D (5 bases). Looked up from germline, CDR1 is LNHDA and CDR2 is SQIVND (reference sequence). CDR3 length: 16 amino acids. V was shortened by 3 bases and J by 0 bases, with 9 bases between the two germline ends. The CDR3: CASSIDSVSGANVLTF. Here the CDR3 DNA reads TGTGCCAGTAGTATCGACAGCGTCTCTGGGGCCAACGTCCTGACTTTC.

This rearrangement joins TRBV28 to TRBJ2-1; no firm D call. CDR3 length: 13 residues. Germline V gene lookup returns CDR1 MDHEN and CDR2 SYDVKM. With 5 bases removed from V and 4 bases from J, the gap between germline ends came to 9 bases. DNA for the CDR3: TGTGCCAGCAGTATAGACGGTTACAATGAGCAGTTCTTC. Protein: CASSIDGYNEQFF.

The chain joins TRBV7-3 to TRBJ2-6; D not certain. Deletions cut 5 bases from V and 1 base from J, with 12 bases between. Germline V lookup: CDR1 SGHTA, CDR2 FQGTGA. The CDR3 consists of 16 residues. This CDR3 is CASSPSRPSGANVLTF. DNA for the CDR3: TGTGCCAGCAGCCCGTCTCGACCTTCTGGGGCCAACGTCCTGACTTTC.

This clone showed up just once. The chain uses TRBV9 and TRBJ1-2; a weak D match, TRBD1 (6 bases). The ends were cut back, 4 bases at V and 5 bases at J, with 18 bases in the middle. The CDR3 loop spans 15 amino acids. Looked up from germline, CDR1 is SGDLS and CDR2 is YYNGEE. In nucleotides, the CDR3 is TGTGCCAGCAGCACCGGGACAAGGCCCGGGTATGGCTACACCTTC. Protein: CASSTGTRPGYGYTF.

The chain joins TRBV4-3 to TRBJ2-2; tentative D call: TRBD1 (5 bases). The CDR3 has 15 residues. Germline values: CDR1 LGHNA, CDR2 YSLEER. With 4 bases removed from V and 0 bases from J, the gap between germline ends came to 9 bases. Here the CDR3 reads CASSPGQSNTGELFF. CDR3 DNA: TGCGCCAGCAGCCCAGGACAATCGAACACCGGGGAGCTGTTTTTT.

The chain combines TRBV15 with TRBJ2-1, with D perhaps matching TRBD2 (5 bases). The ends were cut back, 0 bases at V and 3 bases at J, with 15 bases in the middle. The germline V gene has CDR1 LNHNV and CDR2 YYDKDF (reference sequence). The CDR3 is 17 residues long. DNA for the CDR3: TGTGCCACCAGCAGAGATTCTTACGGGAAGTACTACAATGAGCAGTTCTTC. Its protein product is CATSRDSYGKYYNEQFF. Full variable domain (missing parts from reference TRBV15 and TRBJ2-1): DAMVIQNPRYQVTQFGKPVTLSCSQTLNHNVMYWYQQKSSQAPKLLFHYYDKDFNNEADTPDNFQSRRPNTSFCFLDIRSPGLGDTAMYLCATSRDSYGKYYNEQFFGPGTRLTVL.

V is TRBV19 and J is TRBJ1-5; a weak D match, TRBD1 (6 bases). Germline V gives CDR1 LNHDA, CDR2 SQIVND (reference sequence). Trimming pared 6 bases from V and 0 bases from J, leaving 12 bases between. The CDR3 runs 15 residues. In DNA, the CDR3 is TGTGCCAGTAGGGGACACACCTATAGCAATCAGCCCCAGCATTTT. Its translation is CASRGHTYSNQPQHF.

This chain connects TRBV7-8 to TRBJ1-5; D is undetermined. This CDR3 region has 14 residues. CDR1 is SGHVS and CDR2 is FQNEAQ in the germline V gene. V lost 3 bases and J 0 bases, leaving 6 bases between the germline ends. The DNA of the CDR3 is TGTGCCAGCAGCTTGCCGTATAGCAATCAGCCCCAGCATTTT. As protein: CASSLPYSNQPQHF.

The chain joins TRBV4-2 to TRBJ2-7, with TRBD1 identical over 7 bases. The CDR3 covers 18 residues. Per germline, CDR1 LGHNA and CDR2 YNFKEQ. V shed 1 base and J 1 base; nucleotides not matched to a gene: 13. The CDR3 DNA reads as TGTGCCAGCAGCCAAGCGTCACGGGACAGCTTTATATCCTACGAGCAGTACTTC. Amino acids: CASSQASRDSFISYEQYF.

V and J are TRBV4-1 and TRBJ2-7; 7 nucleotides align to TRBD1. The CDR3 is 17 amino acids. The V and J ends lost 6 bases and 3 bases, in that order; junction bases with no gene match: 17. The V gene's germline CDR1 is MGHRA and CDR2 YSYEKL. CDR3 sequence reads: CASSFGQASMGGYEQYF. In DNA form, the CDR3 reads TGCGCCAGCAGTTTCGGACAGGCCAGCATGGGTGGCTACGAGCAGTACTTC.

The CDR3 DNA reads as TGTGCCAGCAGCGTAGGAGCCAGCCCGGAGCTGTTTTTT. Its translation is CASSVGASPELFF. The chain links TRBV9 to TRBJ2-2; no clear D. Looked up from germline, CDR1 is SGDLS and CDR2 is YYNGEE. The CDR3 sequence is 13 residues long. V was pared by 0 bases and J by 10 bases, with 10 bases between.